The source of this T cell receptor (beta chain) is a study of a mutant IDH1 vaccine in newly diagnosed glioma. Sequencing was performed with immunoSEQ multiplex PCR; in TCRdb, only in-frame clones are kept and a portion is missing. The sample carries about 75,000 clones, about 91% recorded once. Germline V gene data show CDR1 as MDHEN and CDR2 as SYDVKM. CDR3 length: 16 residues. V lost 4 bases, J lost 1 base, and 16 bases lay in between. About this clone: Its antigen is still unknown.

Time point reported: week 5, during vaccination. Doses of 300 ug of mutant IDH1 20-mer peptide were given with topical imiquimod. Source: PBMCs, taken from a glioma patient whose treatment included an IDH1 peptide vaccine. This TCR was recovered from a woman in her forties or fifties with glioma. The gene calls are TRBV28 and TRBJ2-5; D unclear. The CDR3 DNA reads TGTGCCAGCAGTTCCCCGGCGGTGACTCTCCAAGAGACCCAGTACTTC. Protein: CASSSPAVTLQETQYF.